The 8 T cell receptor beta chains in this list originate from one sample, sequenced in a study of cytomegalovirus exposure and HLA in healthy donors. Researchers ran the PCR with 60 Vbeta and 13 Jbeta primers. Using immunoSEQ multiplex PCR, the repertoire was profiled, and TCRdb retains in-frame clones only, with some absent. The sample consists of 110,000 to 150,000 clones, 75% of them appearing once. The material sequenced was PBMCs. Source of these receptors: a man in his thirties or forties in good health and CMV-seronegative.

The rearrangement uses TRBV5-1 and TRBJ2-1; 9 bases align to TRBD2. Germline CDR1 is SGHRS and CDR2 is YFSETQ. The CDR3 contains 16 residues. With 4 bases clipped from V and 7 bases from J, the junction kept 12 bases outside the gene matches. The CDR3 loop reads CASSLSRTSVQNEQFF. In DNA, the CDR3 is TGCGCCAGCAGCCTGTCTCGGACTAGCGTCCAGAATGAGCAGTTCTTC.

V and J are TRBV10-3 and TRBJ2-3, with 9 bases that match TRBD2. Germline values: CDR1 ENHRY, CDR2 SYGVKD. The ends lost 2 bases at V and 2 bases at J; junction bases unmatched: 5. The CDR3 has 16 amino acids. DNA of the CDR3: TGTGCCATCAGTGAGACGACTAGCGGTTTCACAGATACGCAGTATTTT. Translation gives CAISETTSGFTDTQYF.

In its sample, this clone was seen a few times. The chain is built from TRBV6-5 and TRBJ1-5; the D gene is possibly TRBD1 (5 bases). Germline loops: CDR1 MNHEY, CDR2 SVGAGI. V dropped 2 bases and J dropped 4 bases, with 9 bases sitting between them. This CDR3 has 14 residues. CDR3 nucleotide sequence: TGTGCCAGCAGTTACACCCAGGGAAATCAGCCCCAGCATTTT. This gives the protein CASSYTQGNQPQHF.

The V gene is TRBV7-9, the J gene TRBJ2-7; 11 bases are shared with TRBD2. Germline loops: CDR1 SEHNR, CDR2 FQNEAQ (reference sequence). The CDR3 spans 17 residues. V lost 8 bases to trimming and J lost 0 bases; unmatched junction nucleotides: 12. CDR3 amino acids: CASSLSKGTSGSYEQYF. CDR3 nucleotides: TGTGCCAGCTCCCTTAGTAAAGGGACTAGCGGCTCCTACGAGCAGTACTTC.

The rearrangement joins TRBV6-1 to TRBJ2-7; 9 nucleotides match TRBD1. The CDR3 has 15 residues. Trimming cost V 2 bases and J 2 bases; bases outside gene matches: 4. The germline V gene encodes CDR1 MNHNS and CDR2 SASEGT. DNA of the CDR3: TGTGCCAGCAGTGAAAAACAGGGGGCAGCCTACGAGCAGTACTTC. Translating it yields CASSEKQGAAYEQYF.

CDR3 DNA: TGTGCCAGCAGCTTCAACTCGGGGGGCAATCAGCCCCAGCATTTT. It yields the protein CASSFNSGGNQPQHF. The chain couples TRBV13 to TRBJ1-5; D is possibly TRBD1 (5 bases). This CDR3 contains 15 residues. Germline CDR1 PRHDT, CDR2 FYEKMQ (reference sequence). V lost 3 bases to trimming and J lost 2 bases, with 11 bases between them. The entire variable domain, with the rest obtained from reference TRBV13 and TRBJ1-5, is as follows: AAGVIQSPRHLIKEKRETATLKCYPIPRHDTVYWYQQGPGQDPQFLISFYEKMQSDKGSIPDRFSAQQFSDYHSELNMSSLELGDSALYFCASSFNSGGNQPQHFGDGTRLSIL.

The rearrangement joins TRBV7-6 to TRBJ2-3; 7 nucleotides line up with TRBD1. Germline assignment: CDR1 SGHVS and CDR2 FNYEAQ. This CDR3 spans 15 amino acids. J gave up 0 bases and V 5 bases, and 5 bases lay outside the gene matches. CDR3 DNA sequence: TGTGCCAGCAGCCGGGCAGGGGGAAGCACAGATACGCAGTATTTT. It translates to CASSRAGGSTDTQYF.

The genes are TRBV28 and TRBJ2-7, with 7 bases aligning to TRBD1. There are 14 residues in the CDR3. V gave up 4 bases and J gave up 5 bases; unmatched junction bases: 8. Germline lookup yields CDR1 MDHEN and CDR2 SYDVKM. CDR3: CASSYSRGINEQYF. The CDR3 region has the DNA TGTGCCAGCAGTTATAGCAGGGGGATCAACGAGCAGTACTTC.